A single sample is the source of the 16 T cell receptor beta chains below, sequenced in a study of blood T cell repertoires in COVID-19 (dated by TCRdb to the early 2020s). The library came from the immunoSEQ multiplex PCR assay. As stored in TCRdb, this immuneACCESS dataset retains in-frame rearrangements with V and J assigned. A fraction of the clones does not appear; measured against another copy, unresolved V genes explain less than half of the discrepancy, and the remainder lacks a known reason. Recorded for this sample are 400,000 to 450,000 clones; roughly 91% of them occurred a single time. Of the sample, 0.6% to 0.7% is held by the ten largest clones. The specimen was PBMCs or T cells enriched from blood (not recorded which). The receptors derive from a man aged 18 to 30 who had recovered from COVID-19.

V gene TRBV19 combines with J gene TRBJ2-1, with 9 positions matching TRBD2. This CDR3 has 15 residues. Trimming removed 6 bases from V and 4 bases from J; junction bases left unmatched: 7. CDR1 and CDR2 from the germline V gene are LNHDA and SQIVND (reference sequence). CDR3 DNA sequence: TGTGCCAGTAGCCTTCTAGCGGGGACGTACAATGAGCAGTTCTTC. This gives the protein CASSLLAGTYNEQFF.

V is TRBV6-2 or TRBV6-3 and J is TRBJ1-1; unclear D gene. Germline values: CDR1 MNHEY, CDR2 SVGEGT. Trimming took 6 bases from V and 1 from J, leaving 6 bases between them. This CDR3 is built from 12 residues. The CDR3 region is CASSRGNTEAFF. The CDR3 bases are TGTGCCAGCAGCCGCGGGAACACTGAAGCTTTCTTT.

The V call is TRBV10-1, the J call TRBJ1-1; TRBD1 matches 9 bases. J gave up 10 bases and V 1 base, and 1 base lay outside the gene matches. CDR1 WNHNN and CDR2 SYGVQD come from the germline V gene (reference sequence). The CDR3 covers 12 residues. The CDR3 loop reads CASSEWTGVAFF. CDR3 bases: TGCGCCAGCAGTGAGTGGACAGGGGTAGCTTTCTTT.

This chain links TRBV13 with TRBJ2-7; 8 bases fit TRBD2. This CDR3 has 15 amino acids. J was trimmed by 0 bases and V by 5 bases; bases with no gene match: 6. CDR1 is PRHDT, CDR2 FYEKMQ, per germline (reference sequence). In nucleotides, the CDR3 is TGTGCCAGCAGCCCTGGCGGGGGGCGCTCCTACGAGCAGTACTTC. It codes for CASSPGGGRSYEQYF.

The table lists this clone with a count of one. The chain carries TRBV14 and TRBJ1-6; TRBD1 might be the D (6 bases). This CDR3 has 14 amino acids. Germline CDR1 is SGHDN and CDR2 is FVKESK. V shed 0 bases and J shed 10 bases, with 10 bases lying between them. The DNA of the CDR3 is TGTGCCAGCAGCCAAGAACCCAGGGGCTCACCCCTCCACTTT. As protein: CASSQEPRGSPLHF. The entire variable domain, with the rest obtained from reference TRBV14 and TRBJ1-6, is as follows: EAGVTQFPSHSVIEKGQTVTLRCDPISGHDNLYWYRRVMGKEIKFLLHFVKESKQDESGMPNNRFLAERTGGTYSTLKVQPAELEDSGVYFCASSQEPRGSPLHFGNGTRLTVT.

This clone was counted between two and nine times. The rearrangement uses TRBV5-1 and TRBJ2-7; 7 bases are shared with TRBD1. This CDR3 region has 15 residues. The germline CDR1 and CDR2 sequences are SGHRS and YFSETQ. V lost 1 base to trimming and J lost 5 bases; unmatched junction nucleotides: 9. The CDR3 here is CASSLTGELFHEQYF. The CDR3 DNA sequence: TGCGCCAGCAGCTTGACAGGGGAACTTTTCCACGAGCAGTACTTC.

The genes are TRBV5-4 and TRBJ2-3, with 8 bases aligning to TRBD2. CDR3 length equals 13 residues. V lost 4 bases and J lost 8; bases outside the gene matches: 6. In germline, CDR1 is SGHNT, CDR2 YYREEE (reference sequence). The CDR3: CASSAPAGGTQYF. The CDR3 DNA reads as TGTGCCAGCAGCGCTCCCGCGGGGGGTACGCAGTATTTT.

This rearrangement joins TRBV20-1 to TRBJ1-2; D might be TRBD1 (5 bases). CDR1 and CDR2 (germline): DFQATT, SNEGSKA (reference sequence). The CDR3 is 17 amino acids. Trimming took 3 bases from V and 4 from J, leaving 24 bases between them. The CDR3 reads CSASPYGAGTTVYGYTF. The CDR3, as DNA: TGCAGTGCTAGTCCCTATGGGGCAGGGACTACTGTCTATGGCTACACCTTC.

The V gene is TRBV28, the J gene TRBJ2-1, with 11 positions matching TRBD1. Germline values: CDR1 MDHEN, CDR2 SYDVKM. The CDR3 totals 19 residues. The junction had 20 bases not matched to a gene; V was cut back by 7 bases and J by 6 bases. The chain's CDR3 is CASTQLPTGPGQGGNEQFF. Here the CDR3 DNA reads TGTGCCAGCACCCAACTCCCTACCGGACCGGGACAGGGGGGCAATGAGCAGTTCTTC.

In its sample, this clone was seen a few times. The V call is TRBV6-5, the J call TRBJ1-5; a possible D gene is TRBD1 (5 bases). The CDR3 length is 12 residues. The V gene's germline CDR1 is MNHEY and CDR2 SVGAGI. Trimming stripped 6 bases from V and 2 bases from J, with 5 bases between. CDR3 nucleotides: TGTGCCAGCAGAGGGGGCAATCAGCCCCAGCATTTT. This sequence encodes CASRGGNQPQHF.

The V gene is TRBV10-3, the J gene TRBJ2-7; possible D gene TRBD1, 6 bases. Germline V gene sequence: CDR1 ENHRY, CDR2 SYGVKD. The CDR3 has 14 residues. V was trimmed by 0 bases and J by 7 bases, leaving 13 bases between them. The CDR3 loop reads CAISESTGRWEQYF. The DNA of the CDR3 is TGTGCCATCAGTGAGTCCACAGGGAGATGGGAGCAGTACTTC.

The rearrangement uses TRBV6-5 and TRBJ1-1; D may be TRBD1 (6 bases). Trimming stripped 4 bases from V and 4 bases from J, with 16 bases between. CDR1 MNHEY and CDR2 SVGAGI come from the germline V gene. This CDR3 contains 15 residues. CDR3 bases: TGTGCCAGCAGTTCAGTACAGGGACGGAGCACTGAAGCTTTCTTT. Protein sequence: CASSSVQGRSTEAFF.

The chain combines TRBV11-3 with TRBJ1-6; 7 positions agree with TRBD1. The CDR3 sequence is 16 residues long. Per the germline V gene, CDR1 is SGHNT and CDR2 is YENEEA. J was trimmed by 10 bases and V by 5 bases; bases with no gene match: 14. The CDR3 region has the DNA TGTGCCAGCAGCCCAGACAGGGAGGTTTATGGGTCACCCCTCCACTTT. Its translation: CASSPDREVYGSPLHF.

This chain uses TRBV18 with TRBJ2-3, with TRBD1 matching over 7 bases. The CDR3 runs to 14 residues. CDR1 KGHSH and CDR2 LQKENI come from the germline V gene. V dropped 1 base and J dropped 5; count of bases not matched to a gene: 3. CDR3 DNA: TGTGCCAGCTCACCACAGGGACAGCTAGATACGCAGTATTTT. It encodes CASSPQGQLDTQYF.

This chain connects TRBV11-2 to TRBJ1-2, with TRBD1 identical over 7 bases. Germline CDR1 SGHAT, CDR2 FQNNGV. The junction had 14 bases not matched to a gene; V was cut back by 7 bases and J by 3 bases. The CDR3 consists of 16 residues. Here the CDR3 DNA reads TGTGCCAGCACCCGCTCTTGGACAGGCGCCGACTATGGCTACACCTTC. As protein: CASTRSWTGADYGYTF. Together with reference TRBV11-2 and TRBJ1-2, the CDR3 gives the full variable domain: EAGVAQSPRYKIIEKRQSVAFWCNPISGHATLYWYQQILGQGPKLLIQFQNNGVVDDSQLPKDRFSAERLKGVDSTLKIQPAKLEDSAVYLCASTRSWTGADYGYTFGSGTRLTVV.

The V gene is TRBV7-9, the J gene TRBJ2-3; possible D gene TRBD1, 6 bases. Trimming removed 0 bases from V and 2 bases from J, with 6 bases in between. There are 14 residues in the CDR3. Germline V lookup: CDR1 SEHNR, CDR2 FQNEAQ (reference sequence). CDR3 residues: CASSLAGATDTQYF. CDR3 in DNA: TGTGCCAGCAGCTTAGCGGGGGCCACAGATACGCAGTATTTT. Looking up the rest from reference TRBV7-9 and TRBJ2-3 gives the full variable domain: DTGVSQNPRHKITKRGQNVTFRCDPISEHNRLYWYRQTLGQGPEFLTYFQNEAQLEKSRLLSDRFSAERPKGSFSTLEIQRTEQGDSAMYLCASSLAGATDTQYFGPGTRLTVL.